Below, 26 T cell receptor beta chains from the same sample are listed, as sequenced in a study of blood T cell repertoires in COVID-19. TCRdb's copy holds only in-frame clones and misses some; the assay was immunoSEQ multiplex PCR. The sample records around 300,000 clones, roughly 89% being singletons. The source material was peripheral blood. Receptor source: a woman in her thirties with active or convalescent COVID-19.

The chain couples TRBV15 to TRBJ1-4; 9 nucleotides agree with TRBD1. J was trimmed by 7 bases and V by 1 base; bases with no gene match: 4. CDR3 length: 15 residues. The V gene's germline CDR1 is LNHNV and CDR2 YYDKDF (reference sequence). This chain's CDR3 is CATSRGGTGPEKLFF. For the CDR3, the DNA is TGTGCCACCAGCAGAGGAGGGACAGGGCCTGAAAAACTGTTTTTT.

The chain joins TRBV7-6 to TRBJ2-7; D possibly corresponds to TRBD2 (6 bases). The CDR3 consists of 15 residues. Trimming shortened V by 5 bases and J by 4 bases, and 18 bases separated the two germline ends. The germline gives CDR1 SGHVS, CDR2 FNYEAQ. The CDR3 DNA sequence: TGTGCCAGCAGCCCCTCTGGGGGGAAGAGTTACGAGCAGTACTTC. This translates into CASSPSGGKSYEQYF.

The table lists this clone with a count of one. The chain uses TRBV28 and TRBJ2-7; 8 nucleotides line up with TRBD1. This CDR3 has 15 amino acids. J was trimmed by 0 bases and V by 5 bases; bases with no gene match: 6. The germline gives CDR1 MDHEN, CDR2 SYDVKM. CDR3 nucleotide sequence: TGTGCCAGCAGTGAACAAGGGACAGGCTCCTACGAGCAGTACTTC. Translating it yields CASSEQGTGSYEQYF.

This CDR3 reads CASSDMTGGNQPQHF. CDR3 DNA: TGTGCCAGCAGCGATATGACAGGGGGGAATCAGCCCCAGCATTTT. This chain joins TRBV6-1 and TRBJ1-5; 9 bases align to TRBD1. From germline, CDR1 is MNHNS and CDR2 SASEGT. The V gene end was trimmed by 6 bases and the J gene end by 4 bases; junction bases not matched to a gene: 7. CDR3 length: 15 residues.

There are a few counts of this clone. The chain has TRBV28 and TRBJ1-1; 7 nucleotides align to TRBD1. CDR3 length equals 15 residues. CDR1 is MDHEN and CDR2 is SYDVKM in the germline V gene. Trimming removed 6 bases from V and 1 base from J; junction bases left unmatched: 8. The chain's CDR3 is CASRRTGTENTEAFF. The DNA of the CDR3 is TGTGCCAGCAGAAGAACCGGGACAGAGAACACTGAAGCTTTCTTT.

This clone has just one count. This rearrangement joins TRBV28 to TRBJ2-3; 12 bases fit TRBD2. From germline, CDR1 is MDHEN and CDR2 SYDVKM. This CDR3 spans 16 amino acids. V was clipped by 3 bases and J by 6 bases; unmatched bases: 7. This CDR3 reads CASSFPSGGAWDTQYF. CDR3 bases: TGTGCCAGCAGTTTTCCTAGCGGGGGGGCTTGGGATACGCAGTATTTT.

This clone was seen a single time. CDR3 in DNA: TGTGCCAGCAGCACAGGGACCTTTAGGGGCAATGAGCAGTTCTTC. Protein: CASSTGTFRGNEQFF. V usage is TRBV13 and J usage is TRBJ2-1, with a weak D call TRBD1 (6 bases). Germline CDR1 is PRHDT and CDR2 is FYEKMQ (reference sequence). Between the trimmed V and J ends, which lost 5 bases and 6 bases, there was a span of 17 bases. The CDR3 has 15 amino acids.

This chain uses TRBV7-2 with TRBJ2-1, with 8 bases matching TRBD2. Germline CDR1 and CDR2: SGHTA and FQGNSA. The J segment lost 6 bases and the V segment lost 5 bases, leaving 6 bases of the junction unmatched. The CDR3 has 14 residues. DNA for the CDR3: TGTGCCAGCAGCCGGGGGGGGGAGCTCAATGAGCAGTTCTTC. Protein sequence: CASSRGGELNEQFF.

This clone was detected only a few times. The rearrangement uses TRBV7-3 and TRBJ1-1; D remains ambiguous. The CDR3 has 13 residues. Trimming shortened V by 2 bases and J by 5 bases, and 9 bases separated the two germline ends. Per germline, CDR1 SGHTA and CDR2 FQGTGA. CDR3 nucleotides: TGTGCCAGCAGCTTATCGAGAGAGACTGAAGCTTTCTTT. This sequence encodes CASSLSRETEAFF. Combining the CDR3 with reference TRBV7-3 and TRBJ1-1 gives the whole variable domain GAGVSQTPSNKVTEKGKYVELRCDPISGHTALYWYRQSLGQGPEFLIYFQGTGAADDSGLPNDRFFAVRPEGSVSTLKIQRTERGDSAVYLCASSLSRETEAFFGQGTRLTVV.

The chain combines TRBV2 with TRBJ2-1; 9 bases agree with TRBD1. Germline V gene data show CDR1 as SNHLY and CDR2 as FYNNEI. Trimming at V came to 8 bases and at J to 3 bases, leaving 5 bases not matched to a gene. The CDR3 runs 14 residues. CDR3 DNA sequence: TGTGCCAGCGAGGGACAGGGCCTCTACAATGAGCAGTTCTTC. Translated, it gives CASEGQGLYNEQFF.

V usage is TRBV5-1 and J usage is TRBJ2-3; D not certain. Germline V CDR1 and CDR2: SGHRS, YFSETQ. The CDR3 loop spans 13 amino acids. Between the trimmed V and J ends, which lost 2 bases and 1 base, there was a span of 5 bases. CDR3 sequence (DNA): TGCGCCAGCAGCTTCACGGGCACAGATACGCAGTATTTT. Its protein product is CASSFTGTDTQYF. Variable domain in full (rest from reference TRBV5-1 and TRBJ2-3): KAGVTQTPRYLIKTRGQQVTLSCSPISGHRSVSWYQQTPGQGLQFLFEYFSETQRNKGNFPGRFSGRQFSNSRSEMNVSTLELGDSALYLCASSFTGTDTQYFGPGTRLTVL.

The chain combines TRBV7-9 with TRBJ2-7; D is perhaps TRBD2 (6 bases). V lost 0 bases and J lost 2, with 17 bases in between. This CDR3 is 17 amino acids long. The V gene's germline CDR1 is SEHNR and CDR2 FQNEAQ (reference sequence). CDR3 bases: TGTGCCAGCAGCTTAGCGCGGGGCGGCAGGTTAACCTACGAGCAGTACTTC. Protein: CASSLARGGRLTYEQYF.

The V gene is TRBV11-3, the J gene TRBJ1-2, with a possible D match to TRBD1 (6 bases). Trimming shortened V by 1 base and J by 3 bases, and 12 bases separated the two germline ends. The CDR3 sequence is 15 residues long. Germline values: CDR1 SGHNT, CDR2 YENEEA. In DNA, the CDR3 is TGTGCCAGCAGCTTAGCTAGGGCAGGGGACTATGGCTACACCTTC. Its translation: CASSLARAGDYGYTF.

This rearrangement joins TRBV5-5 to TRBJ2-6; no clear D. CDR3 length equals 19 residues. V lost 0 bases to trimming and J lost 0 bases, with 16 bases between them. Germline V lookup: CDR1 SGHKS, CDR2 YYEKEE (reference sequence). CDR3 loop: CASSLELRSLSSGANVLTF. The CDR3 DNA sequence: TGTGCCAGCAGCTTGGAACTCCGGTCCTTAAGCTCTGGGGCCAACGTCCTGACTTTC.

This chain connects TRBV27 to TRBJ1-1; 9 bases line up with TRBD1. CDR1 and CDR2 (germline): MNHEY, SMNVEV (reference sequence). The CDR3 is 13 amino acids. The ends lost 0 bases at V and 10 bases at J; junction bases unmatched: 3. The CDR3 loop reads CASSLSGGQGAFF. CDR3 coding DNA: TGTGCCAGCAGTTTATCGGGGGGACAGGGAGCTTTCTTT.

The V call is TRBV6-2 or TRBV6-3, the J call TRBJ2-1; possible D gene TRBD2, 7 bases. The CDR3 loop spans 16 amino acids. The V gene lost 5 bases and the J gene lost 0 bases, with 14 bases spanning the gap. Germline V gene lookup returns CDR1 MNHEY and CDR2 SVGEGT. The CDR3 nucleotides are TGTGCCAGCAGTGGGCGGGGGCCAACCTCCTACAATGAGCAGTTCTTC. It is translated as CASSGRGPTSYNEQFF.

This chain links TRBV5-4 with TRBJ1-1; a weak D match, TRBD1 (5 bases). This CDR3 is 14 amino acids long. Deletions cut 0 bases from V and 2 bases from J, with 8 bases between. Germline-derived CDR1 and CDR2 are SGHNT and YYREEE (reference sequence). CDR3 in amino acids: CASSLAGFNTEAFF. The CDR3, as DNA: TGTGCCAGCAGCTTGGCAGGGTTTAACACTGAAGCTTTCTTT.

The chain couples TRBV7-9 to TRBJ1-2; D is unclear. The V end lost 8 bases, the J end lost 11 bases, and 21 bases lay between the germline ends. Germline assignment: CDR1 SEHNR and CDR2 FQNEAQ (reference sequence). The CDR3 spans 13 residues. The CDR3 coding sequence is TGTGCCAGCCAACTGGTTCTCAGTAGAGGTTACACCTTC. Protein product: CASQLVLSRGYTF.

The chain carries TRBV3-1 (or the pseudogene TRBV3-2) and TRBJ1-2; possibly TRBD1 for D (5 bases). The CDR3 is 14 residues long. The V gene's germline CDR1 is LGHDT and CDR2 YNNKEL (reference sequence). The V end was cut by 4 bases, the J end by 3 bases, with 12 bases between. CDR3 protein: CASSLRQTDYGYTF. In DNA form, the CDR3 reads TGTGCCAGCAGCCTCCGACAGACGGACTATGGCTACACCTTC.

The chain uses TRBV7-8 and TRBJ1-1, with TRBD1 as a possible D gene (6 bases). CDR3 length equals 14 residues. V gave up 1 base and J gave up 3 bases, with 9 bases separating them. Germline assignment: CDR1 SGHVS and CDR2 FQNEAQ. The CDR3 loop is CASSLEAGDTEAFF. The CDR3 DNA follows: TGTGCCAGCAGCTTAGAGGCAGGGGACACTGAAGCTTTCTTT.

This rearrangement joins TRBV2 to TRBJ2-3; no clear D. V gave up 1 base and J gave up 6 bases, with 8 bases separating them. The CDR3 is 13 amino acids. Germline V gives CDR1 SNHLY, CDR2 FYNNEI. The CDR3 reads CASSEDSWDTQYF. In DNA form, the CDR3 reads TGTGCCAGCAGTGAAGATAGTTGGGATACGCAGTATTTT.

The CDR3, as DNA: TGCGCCAGCAGCCCTTGGGACAGGGGGCATGGAAACACCATATATTTT. As protein: CASSPWDRGHGNTIYF. This rearrangement joins TRBV4-1 to TRBJ1-3; 12 nucleotides align to TRBD1. The V gene end was trimmed by 4 bases and the J gene end by 3 bases; junction bases not matched to a gene: 4. CDR3 length: 16 residues. CDR1 MGHRA and CDR2 YSYEKL come from the germline V gene.

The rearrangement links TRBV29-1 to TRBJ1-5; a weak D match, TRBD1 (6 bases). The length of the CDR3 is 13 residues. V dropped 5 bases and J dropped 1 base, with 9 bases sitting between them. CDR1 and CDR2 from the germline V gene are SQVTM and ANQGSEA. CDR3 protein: CSVRGQSNQPQHF. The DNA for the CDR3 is TGCAGCGTTCGCGGACAGAGCAATCAGCCCCAGCATTTT.

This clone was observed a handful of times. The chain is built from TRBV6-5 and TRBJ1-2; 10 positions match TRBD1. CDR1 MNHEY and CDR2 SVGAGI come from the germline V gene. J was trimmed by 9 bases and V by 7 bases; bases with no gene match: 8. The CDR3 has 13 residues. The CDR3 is CASTLRDRGSYTF. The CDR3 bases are TGTGCCAGCACACTGAGGGACAGGGGAAGCTACACCTTC.

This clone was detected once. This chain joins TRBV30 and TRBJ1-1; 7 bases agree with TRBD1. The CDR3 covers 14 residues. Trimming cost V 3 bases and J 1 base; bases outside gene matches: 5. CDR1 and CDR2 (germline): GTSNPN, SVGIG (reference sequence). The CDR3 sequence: CAWSLNRGNTEAFF. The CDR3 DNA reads TGTGCCTGGAGCTTAAACAGGGGGAACACTGAAGCTTTCTTT.

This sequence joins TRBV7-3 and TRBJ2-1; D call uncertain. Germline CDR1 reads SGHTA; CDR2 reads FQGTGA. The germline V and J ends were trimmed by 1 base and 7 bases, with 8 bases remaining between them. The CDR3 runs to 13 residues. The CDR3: CASSLNEKNEQFF. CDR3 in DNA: TGTGCCAGCAGCTTAAATGAGAAGAATGAGCAGTTCTTC.